This TCR beta chain was profiled in a study of shared clonotypes between healthy human individuals. Study as a whole: With ages of 18 to 49, the donors were a couple of women and a few men. Used for every donor were three CD4 naive, three CD4 memory, two CD8 naive and one CD8 memory plate. The study, taken as a whole, reports: About 5% was the fraction of naive CD4 clonotypes found shared across a few donors.

Details on this clone: Its antigen remains unknown. The sample carries other DNA sequences with the same CDR3.

Sorted-subset replicate PCRs used around 0.2 ug DNA, approximately 27,000 T cell genomes. The assay was immunoSEQ multiplex PCR, and TCRdb's table has in-frame clones only and misses some. There are 650,000 to 750,000 clones in the sample; about 78% occur only once, and about 1.8% lies in the top ten. CDR1 is SGDLS, CDR2 YYNGEE, per germline. V was clipped by 3 bases and J by 0 bases, with 6 bases between them. The CDR3 spans 13 residues. The chain couples TRBV9 to TRBJ1-1; D ambiguous. This TCR derives from a woman aged 25 to 39 in good health. The sample comprised memory CD4+ T cells sorted from blood. Subset specified: CD45RA-negative fraction. CDR3 sequence (DNA): TGTGCCAGCAGCGGGGGATTGAACACTGAAGCTTTCTTT. Translation: CASSGGLNTEAFF.